This T cell receptor beta chain is drawn from a study of blood T cell repertoires in COVID-19. Study in general: Acute and convalescent COVID-19 samples came from the United States, Italy and Spain. PBMCs, B-cell-depleted T cells, or T cells provided the cDNA or gDNA that made up the material.

Per the original methods: Amplification with reference gene primers provided the estimates of nucleated cell counts. Sequencing was performed with immunoSEQ multiplex PCR; in TCRdb, only in-frame clones are kept and a portion is missing. The D gene and trimming were derived from the DNA, and the V and J assignments and clone size from that table. The sample shows about 140,000 clones, approximately 84% of them seen only once. The CDR3 is made up of 17 amino acids. The germline V gene encodes CDR1 KGHDR and CDR2 SFDVKD. After removal of 0 bases from V and 1 base from J, the junction contained 2 bases not matched to a gene.

The clonotype originates from a human donor in a cohort sampled during active COVID-19. The V gene is TRBV24-1, the J gene TRBJ2-3, with 11 bases that match TRBD2. The sample taken for sequencing was peripheral blood. The DNA for the CDR3 is TGTGCCACCAGTGATTTGATGACTAGCGGGGGCACAGATACGCAGTATTTT. It specifies CATSDLMTSGGTDTQYF.